The 2 T cell receptor beta chains below were found in one sample sequenced in a study of shared clonotypes between healthy human individuals. Assay: immunoSEQ multiplex PCR; the TCRdb copy retains only in-frame clones and omits some. The sample contains around 690,000 clones, less than 95% of which appear only once. Material: memory CD8+ T cells from PBMCs. Subset: CD45RO+ cells pooled with CCR7-negative TemRA cells. Every receptor here comes from a man younger than 35 in good health. Some clones in this sample may be carry-over from other donors' samples.

The chain links TRBV11-1 to TRBJ1-4, with unresolved D. The ends were cut back, 4 bases at V and 3 bases at J, with 9 bases in the middle. CDR3 length equals 14 residues. Looked up from germline, CDR1 is SGHAT and CDR2 is FQDESV (reference sequence). The CDR3 here is CASSYSQPNEKLFF. CDR3 DNA sequence: TGTGCCAGCAGCTACAGCCAGCCTAATGAAAAACTGTTTTTT.

The chain recombines TRBV11-2 with TRBJ1-2; no reliable D call. Germline V gives CDR1 SGHAT, CDR2 FQNNGV. The CDR3 is 16 amino acids. The V end was cut by 1 base, the J end by 1 base, with 13 bases between. CDR3 amino acids: CASSLGFGVDNYGYTF. The CDR3 DNA reads as TGTGCCAGCAGCTTAGGATTCGGCGTTGATAACTATGGCTACACCTTC.